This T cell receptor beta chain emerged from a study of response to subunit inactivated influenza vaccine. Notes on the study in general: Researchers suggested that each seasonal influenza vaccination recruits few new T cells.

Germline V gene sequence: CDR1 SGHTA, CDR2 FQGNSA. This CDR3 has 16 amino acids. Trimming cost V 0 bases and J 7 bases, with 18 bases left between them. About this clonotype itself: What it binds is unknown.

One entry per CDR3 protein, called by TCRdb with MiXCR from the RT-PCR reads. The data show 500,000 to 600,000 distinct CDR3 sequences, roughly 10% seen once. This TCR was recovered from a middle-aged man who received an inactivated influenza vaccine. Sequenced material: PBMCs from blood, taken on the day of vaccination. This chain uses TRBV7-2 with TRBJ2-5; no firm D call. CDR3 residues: CASSLAKQTSLWTQYF. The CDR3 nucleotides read TGTGCCAGCAGCTTAGCGAAACAGACATCACTCTGGACCCAGTACTTC.